This TCR beta chain comes out of a study of CD8+CD57+ T cells in acquired aplastic anemia (dated by TCRdb to the late 2010s). Turning to the overall study: Extracted DNA from sorted CD4+ and CD8+ cells averaged around 3.2 ug, ranging from about 0.18 to 27.4 ug. CD8+CD57+ expansion was defined as a frequency above the mean frequency observed in healthy subjects. Beyond this particular receptor, the publication reports: Around 30 CD8+ CDR3 sequences were shared between patients and controls but appeared highly expressed in patients and within their immunodominant clones. Between patients and healthy controls, no significant difference in CD8+ Simpson's diversity was found (P=0.060).

CDR1 and CDR2, per the germline V gene, are SGHRS and YFSETQ. Trimming takes 0 bases from V and 0 bases from J, and the germline ends sit 10 bases apart. The CDR3 covers 15 residues, taking in both the cysteine and the phenylalanine. The DNA shown is the 45-base CDR3, in frame from base 1. The patients picked for sequencing were ones in whom flow cytometry had shown an expansion of CD8+CD57+ cells. All patients had severe acquired aplastic anemia diagnosed by International Study of Aplastic Anemia and Agranulocytosis and Camitta criteria. No therapy had been received by the patients at the time of blood sampling. TCR repertoires of sorted CD4+ and CD8+ blood T cells from severe aplastic anemia patients and healthy subjects were deep-sequenced in the study. In the USA, patient enrollment took place under clinicaltrials.gov protocols 00001620, 01623167, 00001397, 00071045, 00081523 and 00961064. Ficoll-Paque density gradient centrifugation was used to isolate peripheral blood mononuclear cells. CD4+ and CD8+ T cells were sorted by FACS or magnetic beads before DNA extraction.

To note about this clonotype: Its antigen has not been determined. No quality values exist for individual bases; no much larger clone is one base distant.

Genomic DNA served as template for TCR beta VDJ combination and CDR3 sequence profiling. An Illumina HiSeq 2000 was the platform used for TCR repertoire sequencing. As for how the authors treated the data: Repertoire assessment relied on Simpson's diversity index, CDR3 size and DJ length profiles, and TRBV/TRBJ rearrangement plots. Whichever DNA sequence was most abundant in the deep sequencing data was defined as the immunodominant clone. CDR3 amino acid sequences were checked for sharing between subjects and were compared against published repertoires and the VDJdb database. TCRdb reworked the public reads: Q25 trimming with fastp, MiXCR clone assembly, productive beta chains retained. Entries that share a CDR3 protein sequence are merged under the most common genes and DNA. TCRdb's processing, not the authors', yielded these V and J calls. The sample table lists about 40,000 distinct CDR3 sequences, less than 65% of them with a count of one. Together, the top ten hold roughly 65% of the sample.

This receptor was taken from a human donor with aplastic anemia. The chain is assembled from TRBV5-1 and TRBJ2-7, with TRBD2 perhaps the D gene, on 5 matching bases. What was sequenced was sorted CD4+, CD8+, or CD8+CD57+ T cells (not recorded which) from PBMCs. This receptor has the CDR3 CASSLETGISYEQYF. In nucleotide form, the sequence is TGCGCCAGCAGCTTGGAAACGGGGATCTCCTACGAGCAGTACTTC.